Listed below are T cell receptor beta chains from one sample, sequenced in a study of molecular identifiers for immune sequencing clone quantification. Each CDR3 protein gets one entry after TCRdb re-called the PCR reads with MiXCR. In the table there are some 680,000 distinct CDR3 sequences, about 25% of which are singletons. Sequenced material: naive CD8+ T cells from blood, with Jurkat cell RNA spiked in. The receptors stem from a human donor in good health. Some libraries in this study had Jurkat cell RNA spiked in. The CDR3 runs from the conserved cysteine through the conserved F or W. Each record gives: clone size, J gene, D gene, V gene, CDR3 DNA, CDR3 protein. The D gene is left open where the match is weak. Where a row states a size, it is once, few, many or the class of an expanded clone; other rows omit it.

NA | TRBJ2-1 | TRBD1 | TRBV2 | TGTGCCAGCAGGGATAGGACAGGGGGTTACAATGAGCAGTTCTTC | CASRDRTGGYNEQFF
few | TRBJ2-1 | TRBD1 | TRBV19 | TGTGCCAGTAGTCCCGGGACAGGCAATGAGCAGTTCTTC | CASSPGTGNEQFF
many | TRBJ2-1 | NA | TRBV28 | TGTGCCAGCAGTCCCGGAGGGGGTCCCTACAATGAGCAGTTCTTC | CASSPGGGPYNEQFF
many | TRBJ2-3 | NA | TRBV30 | TGTGCCTACCGATTAGATACGCAGTATTTT | CAYRLDTQYF
many | TRBJ2-7 | TRBD1 | TRBV3-1 | TGTGCCAGCAGCCGAAACCCGGGACAGGCCACCTACGAGCAGTACTTC | CASSRNPGQATYEQYF
NA | TRBJ1-1 | TRBD1 | TRBV30 | TGTGCCTGGAGTGTATTCCAGGGGGCCGCTGAAGCTTTCTTT | CAWSVFQGAAEAFF
many | TRBJ1-1 | TRBD1 | TRBV7-9 | TGTGCCAGCAGCCCAAACTCGGACAGGGGGCTTGAAGCTTTCTTT | CASSPNSDRGLEAFF
many | TRBJ2-3 | TRBD2 | TRBV13 | TGTGCCAGCAGCGACGGGACTAGCGGGAGCGCTAGCACAGATACGCAGTATTTT | CASSDGTSGSASTDTQYF
NA | TRBJ2-7 | NA | TRBV9 | TGTGCCAGCCGCATAGGGCAGGAAAGTCGGTACGAGCAGTACTTC | CASRIGQESRYEQYF
many | TRBJ2-7 | NA | TRBV28 | TGTGCCAGCAGCCGTAGGAGCTCCTACGAGCAGTACTTC | CASSRRSSYEQYF
few | TRBJ2-7 | NA | TRBV5-5 | TGTGCCAGCAGCTTGGAGGAGAGGCTTTGGGGGTCGGCCGGATACGAGCAGTACTTC | CASSLEERLWGSAGYEQYF
few | TRBJ1-1 | TRBD1 | TRBV16 | TGTGCCAGCAGCCAATCTATGCTTGGGACAGGGGACACTGAAGCTTTCTTT | CASSQSMLGTGDTEAFF